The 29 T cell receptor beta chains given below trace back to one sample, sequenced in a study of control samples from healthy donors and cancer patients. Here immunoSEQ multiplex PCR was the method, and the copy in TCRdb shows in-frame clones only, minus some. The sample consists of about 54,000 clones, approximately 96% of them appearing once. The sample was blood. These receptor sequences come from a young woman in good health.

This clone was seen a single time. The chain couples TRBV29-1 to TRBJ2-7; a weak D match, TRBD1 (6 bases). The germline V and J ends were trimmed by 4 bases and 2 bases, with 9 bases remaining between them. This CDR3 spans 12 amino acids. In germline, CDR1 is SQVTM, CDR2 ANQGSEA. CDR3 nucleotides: TGCAGCGTTGTTAAGGGGGCCTACGAGCAGTACTTC. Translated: CSVVKGAYEQYF.

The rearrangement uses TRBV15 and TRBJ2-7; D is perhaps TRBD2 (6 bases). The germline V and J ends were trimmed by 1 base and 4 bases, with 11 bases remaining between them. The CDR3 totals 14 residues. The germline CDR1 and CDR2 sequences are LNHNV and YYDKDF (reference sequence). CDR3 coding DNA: TGTGCCACCAGCAGAGGGGACTCCGGGTACGAGCAGTACTTC. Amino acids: CATSRGDSGYEQYF.

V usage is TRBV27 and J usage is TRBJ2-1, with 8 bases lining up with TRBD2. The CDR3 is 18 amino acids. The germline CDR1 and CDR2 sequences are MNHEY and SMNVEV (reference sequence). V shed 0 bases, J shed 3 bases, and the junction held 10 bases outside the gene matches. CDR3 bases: TGTGCCAGCAGTTTATCCTCGGGACTAGGGGGAGGCTACAATGAGCAGTTCTTC. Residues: CASSLSSGLGGGYNEQFF.

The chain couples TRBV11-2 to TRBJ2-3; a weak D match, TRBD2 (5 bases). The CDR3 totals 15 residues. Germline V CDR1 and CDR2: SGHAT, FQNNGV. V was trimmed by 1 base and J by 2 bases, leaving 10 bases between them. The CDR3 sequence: CASSLASPDTDTQYF. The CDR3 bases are TGTGCCAGCAGCTTAGCTAGCCCTGACACAGATACGCAGTATTTT.

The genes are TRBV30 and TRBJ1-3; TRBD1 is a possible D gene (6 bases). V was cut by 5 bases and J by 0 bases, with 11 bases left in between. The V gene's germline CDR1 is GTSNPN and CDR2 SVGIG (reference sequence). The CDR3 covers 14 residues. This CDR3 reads CAWFRGPSGNTIYF. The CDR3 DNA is TGTGCCTGGTTCAGGGGCCCCTCTGGAAACACCATATATTTT.

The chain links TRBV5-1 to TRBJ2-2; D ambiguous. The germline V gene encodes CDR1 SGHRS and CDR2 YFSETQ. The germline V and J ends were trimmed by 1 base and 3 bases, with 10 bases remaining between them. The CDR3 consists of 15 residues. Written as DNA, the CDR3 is TGCGCCAGCAGCTTGACCGTGGCCCACACCGGGGAGCTGTTTTTT. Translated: CASSLTVAHTGELFF.

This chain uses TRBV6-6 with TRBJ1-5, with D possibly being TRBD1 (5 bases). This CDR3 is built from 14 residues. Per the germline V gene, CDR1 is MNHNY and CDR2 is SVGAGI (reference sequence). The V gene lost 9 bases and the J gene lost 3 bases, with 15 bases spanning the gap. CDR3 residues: CASTVGRYNQPQHF. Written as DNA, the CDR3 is TGTGCCAGTACAGTGGGACGGTACAATCAGCCCCAGCATTTT.

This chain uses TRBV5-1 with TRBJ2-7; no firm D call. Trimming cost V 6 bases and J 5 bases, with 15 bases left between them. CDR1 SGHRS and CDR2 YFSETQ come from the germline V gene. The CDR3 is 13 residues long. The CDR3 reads CASTPLGFDEQYF. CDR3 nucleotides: TGCGCCAGCACCCCTTTGGGATTCGACGAGCAGTACTTC.

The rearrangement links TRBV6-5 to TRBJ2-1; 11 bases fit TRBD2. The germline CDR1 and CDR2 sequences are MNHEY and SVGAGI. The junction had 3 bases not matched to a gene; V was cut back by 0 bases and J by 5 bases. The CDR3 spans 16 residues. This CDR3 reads CASSYSRLAGHNEQFF. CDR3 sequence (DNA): TGTGCCAGCAGTTACTCCCGACTAGCGGGACACAATGAGCAGTTCTTC.

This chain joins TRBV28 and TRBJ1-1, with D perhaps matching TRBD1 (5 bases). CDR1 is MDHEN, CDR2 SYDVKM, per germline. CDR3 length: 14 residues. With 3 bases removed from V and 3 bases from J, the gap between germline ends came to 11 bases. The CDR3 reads CASSFRQTHTEAFF. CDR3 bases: TGTGCCAGCAGTTTTCGACAGACACACACTGAAGCTTTCTTT.

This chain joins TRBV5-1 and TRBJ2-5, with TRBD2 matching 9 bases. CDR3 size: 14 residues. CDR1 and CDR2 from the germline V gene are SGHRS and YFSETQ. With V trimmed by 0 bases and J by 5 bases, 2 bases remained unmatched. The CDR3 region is CASSLGLAGETQYF. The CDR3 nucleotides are TGCGCCAGCAGCTTGGGGCTAGCGGGGGAGACCCAGTACTTC. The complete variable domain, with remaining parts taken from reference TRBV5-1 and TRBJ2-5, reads KAGVTQTPRYLIKTRGQQVTLSCSPISGHRSVSWYQQTPGQGLQFLFEYFSETQRNKGNFPGRFSGRQFSNSRSEMNVSTLELGDSALYLCASSLGLAGETQYFGPGTRLLVL.

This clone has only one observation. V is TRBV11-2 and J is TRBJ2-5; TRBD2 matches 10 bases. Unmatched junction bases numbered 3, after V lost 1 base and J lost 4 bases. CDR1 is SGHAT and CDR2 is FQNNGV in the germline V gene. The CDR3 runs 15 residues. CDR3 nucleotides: TGTGCCAGCAGCTTAGCTAGCGGGAGTACAGAGACCCAGTACTTC. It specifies CASSLASGSTETQYF.

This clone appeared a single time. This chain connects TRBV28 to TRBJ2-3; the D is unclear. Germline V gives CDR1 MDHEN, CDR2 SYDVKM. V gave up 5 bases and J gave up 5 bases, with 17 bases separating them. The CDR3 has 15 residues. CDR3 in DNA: TGTGCCAGCAGTATTGGCGACACCAACGGAGATACGCAGTATTTT. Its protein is CASSIGDTNGDTQYF.

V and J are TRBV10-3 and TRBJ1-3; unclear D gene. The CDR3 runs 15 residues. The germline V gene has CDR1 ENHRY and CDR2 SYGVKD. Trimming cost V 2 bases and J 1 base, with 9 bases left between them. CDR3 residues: CAISETASSGNTIYF. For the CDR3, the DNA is TGTGCCATCAGTGAGACGGCTTCATCTGGAAACACCATATATTTT.

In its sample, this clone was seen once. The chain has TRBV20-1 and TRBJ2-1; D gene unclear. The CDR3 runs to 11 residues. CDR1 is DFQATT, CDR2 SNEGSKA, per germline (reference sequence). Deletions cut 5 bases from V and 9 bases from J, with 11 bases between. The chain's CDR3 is CSAEPGPEQFF. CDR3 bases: TGCAGTGCTGAACCCGGGCCTGAGCAGTTCTTC.

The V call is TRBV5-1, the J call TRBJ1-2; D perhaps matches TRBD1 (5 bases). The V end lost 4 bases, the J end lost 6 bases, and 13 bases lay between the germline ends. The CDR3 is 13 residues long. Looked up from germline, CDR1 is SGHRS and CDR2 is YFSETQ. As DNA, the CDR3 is TGCGCCAGCAGCGAGGGACTGGTTGATGGCTACACCTTC. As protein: CASSEGLVDGYTF.

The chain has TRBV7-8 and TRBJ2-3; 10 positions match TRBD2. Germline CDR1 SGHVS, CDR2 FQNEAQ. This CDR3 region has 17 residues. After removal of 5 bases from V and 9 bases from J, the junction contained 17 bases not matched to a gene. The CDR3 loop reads CASSPFPSGRALRTQYF. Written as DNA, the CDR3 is TGTGCCAGCAGCCCCTTTCCCAGCGGGAGGGCCCTAAGGACGCAGTATTTT.

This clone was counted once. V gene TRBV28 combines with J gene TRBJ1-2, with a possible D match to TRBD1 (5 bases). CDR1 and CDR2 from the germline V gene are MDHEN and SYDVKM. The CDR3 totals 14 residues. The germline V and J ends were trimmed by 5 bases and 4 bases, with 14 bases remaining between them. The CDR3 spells CASSQRGPSYGYTF. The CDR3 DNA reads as TGTGCCAGCAGTCAAAGGGGACCCTCCTATGGCTACACCTTC.

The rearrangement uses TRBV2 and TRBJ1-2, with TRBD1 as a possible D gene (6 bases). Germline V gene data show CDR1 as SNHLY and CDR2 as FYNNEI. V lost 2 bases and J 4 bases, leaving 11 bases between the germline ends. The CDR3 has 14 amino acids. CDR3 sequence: CASSERGHLYGYTF. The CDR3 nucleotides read TGTGCCAGCAGTGAACGGGGACACCTCTATGGCTACACCTTC.

CDR3 amino acids: CASKTRTSTIYF. The CDR3 bases are TGTGCCAGCAAGACGAGGACGAGCACCATATATTTT. The gene calls are TRBV6-4 and TRBJ1-3; D is uncertain. CDR3 size: 12 residues. V was cut by 7 bases and J by 9 bases, with 13 bases left in between. CDR1 and CDR2 (germline): MRHNA, SNTAGT.

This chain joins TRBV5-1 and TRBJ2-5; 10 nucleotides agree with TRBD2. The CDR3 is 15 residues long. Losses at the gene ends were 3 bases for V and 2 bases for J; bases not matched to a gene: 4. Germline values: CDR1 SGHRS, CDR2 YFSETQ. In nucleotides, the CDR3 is TGCGCCAGCAGCTACGCACTAGCGGGACAAGAGACCCAGTACTTC. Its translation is CASSYALAGQETQYF.

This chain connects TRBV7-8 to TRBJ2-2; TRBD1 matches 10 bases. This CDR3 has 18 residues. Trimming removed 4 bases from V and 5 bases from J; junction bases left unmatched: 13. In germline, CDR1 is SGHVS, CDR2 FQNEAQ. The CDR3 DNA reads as TGTGCCAGCAGCTGGGATGCAGGGGGACAGGGGTGGACCGGGGAGCTGTTTTTT. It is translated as CASSWDAGGQGWTGELFF. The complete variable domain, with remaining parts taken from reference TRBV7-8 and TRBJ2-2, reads GAGVSQSPRYKVAKRGQDVALRCDPISGHVSLFWYQQALGQGPEFLTYFQNEAQLDKSGLPSDRFFAERPEGSVSTLKIQRTQQEDSAVYLCASSWDAGGQGWTGELFFGEGSRLTVL.

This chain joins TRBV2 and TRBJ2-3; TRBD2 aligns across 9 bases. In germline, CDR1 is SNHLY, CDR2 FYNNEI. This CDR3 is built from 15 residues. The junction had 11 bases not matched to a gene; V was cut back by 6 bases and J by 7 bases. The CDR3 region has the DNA TGTGCCAGCAGCGCTAGCGGGGCCGGGGATTATACGCAGTATTTT. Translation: CASSASGAGDYTQYF.

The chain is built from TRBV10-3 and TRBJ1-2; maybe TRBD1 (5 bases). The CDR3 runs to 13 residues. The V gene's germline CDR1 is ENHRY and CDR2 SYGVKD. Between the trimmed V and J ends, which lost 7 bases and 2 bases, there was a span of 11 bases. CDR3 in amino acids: CAITMTENYGYTF. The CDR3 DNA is TGTGCCATCACCATGACAGAGAACTATGGCTACACCTTC.

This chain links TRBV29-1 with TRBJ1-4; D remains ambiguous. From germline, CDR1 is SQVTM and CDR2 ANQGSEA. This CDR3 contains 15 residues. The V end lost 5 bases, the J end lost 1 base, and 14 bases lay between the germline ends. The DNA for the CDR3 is TGCAGCGTTTTCTGGGGTATCGGAACTAATGAAAAACTGTTTTTT. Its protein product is CSVFWGIGTNEKLFF.

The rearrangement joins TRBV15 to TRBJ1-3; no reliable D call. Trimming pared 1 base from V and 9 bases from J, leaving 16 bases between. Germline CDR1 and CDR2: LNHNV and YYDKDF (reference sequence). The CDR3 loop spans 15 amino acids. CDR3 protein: CATSRGSSSEGTIYF. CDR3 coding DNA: TGTGCCACCAGCAGAGGCTCATCATCCGAGGGCACCATATATTTT.

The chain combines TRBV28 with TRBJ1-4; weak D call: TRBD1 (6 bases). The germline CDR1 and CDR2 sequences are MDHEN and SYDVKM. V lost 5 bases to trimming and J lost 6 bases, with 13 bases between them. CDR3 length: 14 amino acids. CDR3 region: CASSTTGFHEKLFF. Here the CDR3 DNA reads TGTGCCAGCAGTACCACAGGGTTTCATGAAAAACTGTTTTTT.

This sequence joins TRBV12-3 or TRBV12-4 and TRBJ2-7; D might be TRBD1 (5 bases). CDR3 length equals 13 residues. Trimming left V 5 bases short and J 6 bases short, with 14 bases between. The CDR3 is CASSQTDKSEQYF. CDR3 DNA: TGTGCCAGCAGTCAAACGGACAAGTCCGAGCAGTACTTC.

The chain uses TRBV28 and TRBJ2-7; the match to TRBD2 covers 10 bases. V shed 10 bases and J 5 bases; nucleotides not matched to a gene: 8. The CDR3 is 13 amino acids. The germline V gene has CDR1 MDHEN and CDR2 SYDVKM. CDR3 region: CATSGRGSNEQYF. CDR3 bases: TGTGCCACCAGCGGGAGGGGAAGTAACGAGCAGTACTTC. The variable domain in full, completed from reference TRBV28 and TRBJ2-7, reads DVKVTQSSRYLVKRTGEKVFLECVQDMDHENMFWYRQDPGLGLRLIYFSYDVKMKEKGDIPEGYSVSREKKERFSLILESASTNQTSMYLCATSGRGSNEQYFGPGTRLTVT.